Below, 22 T cell receptor beta chains from the same sample are listed, as sequenced in a study of blood T cells in healthy people across ages. Combining a sample-barcoded 5' primer with a J-beta primer mix, a second PCR ran for roughly 7 to 12 cycles. TCRdb reprocessed the 5' RACE reads with MiXCR, giving one entry per CDR3 protein. Among fewer than 900,000 distinct CDR3 sequences listed, roughly two fifths were seen once. Sequencing used blood. These receptors came from a woman aged 60-75 years in good health.

This clonotype was observed many times. The CDR3 region has the DNA TGCAGCGTACTAACTAGCGGGGGTGAATACGAGCAGTACTTC. Translated, it gives CSVLTSGGEYEQYF. The chain links TRBV29-1 to TRBJ2-7; 11 bases map to TRBD2. Looked up from germline, CDR1 is SQVTM and CDR2 is ANQGSEA. This CDR3 has 14 residues. Trimming at V came to 6 bases and at J to 4 bases, leaving 8 bases not matched to a gene.

This chain joins TRBV5-1 and TRBJ2-7; 9 bases line up with TRBD2. Germline V gene sequence: CDR1 SGHRS, CDR2 YFSETQ. The CDR3 has 15 residues. With V trimmed by 2 bases and J by 4 bases, 7 bases remained unmatched. The CDR3 reads CASSFAGGPSYEQYF. DNA of the CDR3: TGCGCCAGCAGCTTCGCGGGAGGGCCCAGTTACGAGCAGTACTTC.

The chain joins TRBV20-1 to TRBJ2-1; D assignment may be TRBD1 or TRBD2 (6 bases each). CDR1 DFQATT and CDR2 SNEGSKA come from the germline V gene (reference sequence). V was trimmed by 7 bases and J by 7 bases, leaving 17 bases between them. The CDR3 has 13 residues. CDR3 residues: CSDAPQGRNEQFF. CDR3 coding DNA: TGCAGTGATGCGCCCCAGGGGAGGAATGAGCAGTTCTTC.

This clonotype has more than one count but fewer than ten. V is TRBV29-1 and J is TRBJ1-5, with D unresolved. There are 12 residues in the CDR3. Germline loops: CDR1 SQVTM, CDR2 ANQGSEA. Trimming took 4 bases from V and 2 from J, leaving 6 bases between them. In DNA form, the CDR3 reads TGCAGCGTTGGAGAGGGCAATCAGCCCCAGCATTTT. As protein: CSVGEGNQPQHF.

Only one count was recorded for this clonotype. A much larger clone differs from this one at a single base, so this may be a read error. The rearrangement links TRBV7-9 to TRBJ2-5; D is possibly TRBD1 (6 bases). The CDR3 is 14 amino acids. From germline, CDR1 is SEHNR and CDR2 FQNEAQ (reference sequence). Trimming took off 4 bases at V and 13 bases at J, with 22 bases between the two ends. CDR3: CASSSMQGSYERYF. CDR3 DNA: TGTGCCAGCAGCTCCATGCAGGGGTCCTACGAGCGGTACTTC.

The chain joins TRBV20-1 to TRBJ1-1; D not resolved. The CDR3 is made up of 13 amino acids. Germline V lookup: CDR1 DFQATT, CDR2 SNEGSKA (reference sequence). The ends were cut back, 6 bases at V and 5 bases at J, with 16 bases in the middle. For the CDR3, the DNA is TGCAGTGCCTTTAGAGGGCCGGGGACTGAAGCTTTCTTT. This sequence encodes CSAFRGPGTEAFF.

This clonotype was observed a handful of times. This rearrangement joins TRBV5-1 to TRBJ2-1; 9 bases line up with TRBD2. Trimming took 0 bases from V and 2 from J; bases not matched to a gene: 9. Germline V gene sequence: CDR1 SGHRS, CDR2 YFSETQ. The CDR3 covers 18 residues. The CDR3 is CASSLVYLREGAYNEQFF. CDR3 nucleotide sequence: TGCGCCAGCAGCTTGGTGTATTTGCGGGAGGGAGCCTACAATGAGCAGTTCTTC. The entire variable domain, with the rest obtained from reference TRBV5-1 and TRBJ2-1, is as follows: KAGVTQTPRYLIKTRGQQVTLSCSPISGHRSVSWYQQTPGQGLQFLFEYFSETQRNKGNFPGRFSGRQFSNSRSEMNVSTLELGDSALYLCASSLVYLREGAYNEQFFGPGTRLTVL.

This clonotype was observed a few times. The V call is TRBV12-3 or TRBV12-4, the J call TRBJ2-5; 7 positions agree with TRBD1. This CDR3 contains 16 residues. V was clipped by 4 bases and J by 0 bases; unmatched bases: 8. This CDR3 reads CASSSDGTAYQETQYF. The CDR3, as DNA: TGTGCCAGCAGTTCCGACGGGACAGCGTACCAAGAGACCCAGTACTTC.

This clonotype was seen at least ten times. The chain couples TRBV29-1 to TRBJ2-1; D ambiguous. The CDR3 is 10 amino acids. Germline V gene sequence: CDR1 SQVTM, CDR2 ANQGSEA. V was cut by 4 bases and J by 4 bases, with 2 bases left in between. The CDR3 here is CSVGYNEQFF. CDR3 nucleotide sequence: TGCAGCGTTGGTTACAATGAGCAGTTCTTC.

This clonotype was seen a few times. This sequence joins TRBV12-3 or TRBV12-4 and TRBJ2-7, with D hard to call. With 2 bases removed from V and 3 bases from J, the gap between germline ends came to 8 bases. The length of the CDR3 is 13 residues. The CDR3 region is CASSLRQIYEQYF. In DNA, the CDR3 is TGTGCCAGCAGTTTAAGGCAGATCTACGAGCAGTACTTC.

J is TRBJ2-3 and V is TRBV5-1, with 8 bases identical to TRBD1. The V gene end was trimmed by 4 bases and the J gene end by 0 bases; junction bases not matched to a gene: 4. This CDR3 spans 15 amino acids. Per the germline V gene, CDR1 is SGHRS and CDR2 is YFSETQ. The CDR3 sequence is CASSRGQESTDTQYF. In nucleotides, the CDR3 is TGCGCCAGCAGCCGGGGACAGGAAAGCACAGATACGCAGTATTTT.

The V and J genes are TRBV10-3 and TRBJ1-4, with D hard to call. Trimming took off 8 bases at V and 7 bases at J, with 14 bases between the two ends. The germline V gene encodes CDR1 ENHRY and CDR2 SYGVKD. This CDR3 region has 13 residues. CDR3 in DNA: TGTGCCATCCGCTCCCAGGCGGGTGAAAAACTGTTTTTT. It translates to CAIRSQAGEKLFF.

The rearrangement links TRBV5-1 to TRBJ2-7, with a possible D match to TRBD2 (5 bases). This CDR3 contains 15 residues. The germline gives CDR1 SGHRS, CDR2 YFSETQ. V lost 2 bases and J lost 0, with 12 bases in between. The CDR3 protein is CASSFLMGSSYEQYF. The CDR3 region has the DNA TGCGCCAGCAGCTTCCTTATGGGGAGCTCCTACGAGCAGTACTTC.

V usage is TRBV7-9 and J usage is TRBJ2-5; 10 nucleotides match TRBD1. The CDR3 spans 14 residues. Losses at the gene ends were 6 bases for V and 11 bases for J; bases not matched to a gene: 12. Germline assignment: CDR1 SEHNR and CDR2 FQNEAQ (reference sequence). The CDR3 nucleotides are TGTGCCAGCAGTCCGGGACAGGGGTGGGATGAGCAGTACTTC. Protein product: CASSPGQGWDEQYF.

The table lists this clonotype with a few counts. V and J are TRBV7-2 and TRBJ1-5; D is uncertain. CDR3 size: 14 residues. The V gene's germline CDR1 is SGHTA and CDR2 FQGNSA. V lost 0 bases, J lost 0 bases, and 3 bases lay in between. Here the CDR3 reads CASSLAFSNQPQHF. The DNA for the CDR3 is TGTGCCAGCAGCTTAGCGTTTAGCAATCAGCCCCAGCATTTT.

V usage is TRBV29-1 and J usage is TRBJ2-3; 10 bases are shared with TRBD1. Unmatched junction bases numbered 10, after V lost 6 bases and J lost 1 base. Germline CDR1 SQVTM, CDR2 ANQGSEA. The CDR3 sequence is 16 residues long. The CDR3 protein is CSVSETGGFGTDTQYF. The DNA of the CDR3 is TGCAGCGTATCCGAGACAGGGGGCTTTGGCACAGATACGCAGTATTTT.

The chain couples TRBV20-1 to TRBJ2-5; a weak D match, TRBD2 (5 bases). The CDR3 is made up of 14 amino acids. The germline gives CDR1 DFQATT, CDR2 SNEGSKA (reference sequence). Trimming shortened V by 5 bases and J by 2 bases, and 15 bases separated the two germline ends. The CDR3 loop reads CSALPGMGQETQYF. DNA for the CDR3: TGCAGTGCTCTCCCGGGAATGGGGCAAGAGACCCAGTACTTC.

This chain connects TRBV7-9 to TRBJ2-1, with D perhaps being TRBD1 or TRBD2 (5 bases each). The CDR3 runs 14 residues. Trimming took 2 bases from V and 4 from J, leaving 9 bases between them. Germline V CDR1 and CDR2: SEHNR, FQNEAQ (reference sequence). CDR3 nucleotides: TGTGCCAGCAGCTTAACGGGGCCGTACAATGAGCAGTTCTTC. It specifies CASSLTGPYNEQFF.

This clonotype was detected only a few times. The chain employs TRBV6-2 or TRBV6-3 and TRBJ2-5; D gene ambiguous. The CDR3 has 13 amino acids. Per germline, CDR1 MNHEY and CDR2 SVGEGT. V lost 3 bases and J 2 bases, leaving 7 bases between the germline ends. In DNA, the CDR3 is TGTGCCAGCAGTTATTACGGTCAAGAGACCCAGTACTTC. It translates to CASSYYGQETQYF.

The chain couples TRBV7-2 to TRBJ1-5; TRBD1 aligns across 7 bases. There are 14 residues in the CDR3. The J segment lost 6 bases and the V segment lost 3 bases, leaving 5 bases of the junction unmatched. Germline V lookup: CDR1 SGHTA, CDR2 FQGNSA. CDR3 coding DNA: TGTGCCAGCAGCTTGGGGGACAGAAGTCAGCCCCAGCATTTT. The encoded protein is CASSLGDRSQPQHF.

V and J are TRBV2 and TRBJ2-1; D unclear. The last part of the DNA fits TRBJ2-7 better; the J call may be wrong. Looked up from germline, CDR1 is SNHLY and CDR2 is FYNNEI. CDR3 size: 14 residues. The CDR3 DNA follows: TGTGCCAGCAGTGAAGCGCGGTCATACAATGAGCAGTACTTC. Translated: CASSEARSYNEQYF.

This clonotype came up a few times. V and J are TRBV5-1 and TRBJ1-2; 11 bases are shared with TRBD1. The V gene's germline CDR1 is SGHRS and CDR2 YFSETQ. The trim removed 0 bases at V and 4 bases at J, leaving 8 bases unmatched. The CDR3 is 17 amino acids. In DNA, the CDR3 is TGCGCCAGCAGCTTGGCGGACAGGGGGCGCGGTGGCTATGGCTACACCTTC. Its protein is CASSLADRGRGGYGYTF. The whole variable domain, remainder taken from reference TRBV5-1 and TRBJ1-2, is KAGVTQTPRYLIKTRGQQVTLSCSPISGHRSVSWYQQTPGQGLQFLFEYFSETQRNKGNFPGRFSGRQFSNSRSEMNVSTLELGDSALYLCASSLADRGRGGYGYTFGSGTRLTVV.